This TCR beta chain was sequenced in a study of blood T cell dynamics during melanoma immunotherapy. For the study at large: First-line therapy was either pembrolizumab or nivolumab with ipilimumab for metastatic melanoma.

The repertoire was sequenced with immunoSEQ multiplex PCR; TCRdb's copy has only in-frame clones and lacks some. The table includes some 11,000 clones, about 80% detected once. Findings and limits, study-wide: Unlike progressors, later disease-control patients had W3 repertoires gaining clonality or diversity.

CDR1 is MDHEN, CDR2 SYDVKM, per germline. V lost 3 bases and J 1 base, leaving 7 bases between the germline ends. CDR3 length equals 15 residues. The time point here: week 3, after first cycle of checkpoint inhibitor. At 12 weeks after first infusion, RECIST 1.1 defined response for most patients. No patient had earlier systemic cancer treatment, concurrent immunosuppressants, or another active cancer. On this clone: Its antigen remains unknown. Other DNA sequences from this sample encode an identical CDR3 as well.

This chain joins TRBV28 and TRBJ2-6; the D gene is possibly TRBD1 (6 bases). Material: blood, obtained from a patient treated with checkpoint blockade. The source of this sequence is a human donor with melanoma. CDR3 residues: CASSFRGSGANVLTF. The CDR3 nucleotides read TGTGCCAGCAGTTTTAGGGGGTCTGGGGCCAACGTCCTGACTTTC.